Below are 30 T cell receptor beta chains sequenced from a single sample in a study of blood T cell repertoires in COVID-19. The repertoire was sequenced with immunoSEQ multiplex PCR; TCRdb's copy has only in-frame clones and lacks some. The sample shows about 150,000 clones, roughly 80% of them seen only once. Sequenced: peripheral blood. The receptor source for this set is a man aged 60-69 years with acute or convalescent COVID-19.

The chain couples TRBV7-3 to TRBJ2-1, with D uncertain. CDR1 and CDR2 (germline): SGHTA, FQGTGA. The CDR3 is made up of 13 amino acids. V was clipped by 0 bases and J by 6 bases, with 6 bases between them. The CDR3 nucleotides are TGTGCCAGCAGCTTAACTAACAGCAATGAGCAGTTCTTC. Its protein is CASSLTNSNEQFF.

The chain employs TRBV11-1 and TRBJ1-3; the D gene is possibly TRBD1 (6 bases). This CDR3 comprises 15 residues. The germline V gene has CDR1 SGHAT and CDR2 FQDESV (reference sequence). Trimming pared 4 bases from V and 0 bases from J, leaving 10 bases between. The CDR3 loop is CASSSDSSSGNTIYF. CDR3 sequence (DNA): TGTGCCAGCAGCTCGGACAGCTCCTCTGGAAACACCATATATTTT.

The table lists this clone with a count of one. The chain combines TRBV18 with TRBJ1-5; the D gene is possibly TRBD1 (6 bases). The ends were cut back, 5 bases at V and 1 base at J, with 15 bases in the middle. Germline assignment: CDR1 KGHSH and CDR2 LQKENI. The CDR3 is 16 amino acids. CDR3 residues: CASSSLAGESNQPQHF. The CDR3 DNA follows: TGTGCCAGCTCATCACTCGCAGGGGAGAGCAATCAGCCCCAGCATTTT.

The chain employs TRBV6-2 or TRBV6-3 and TRBJ1-2, with D maybe TRBD1 (6 bases). The V and J ends lost 6 bases and 7 bases respectively, with 21 bases between them. The CDR3 sequence is 15 residues long. CDR1 MNHEY and CDR2 SVGEGT come from the germline V gene. For the CDR3, the DNA is TGTGCCAGCAGCCAGCCGGGCTCGGGGGGGCTTGGCTACACCTTC. Translated: CASSQPGSGGLGYTF.

This chain links TRBV15 with TRBJ1-1; TRBD1 matches at 9 bases. The CDR3 loop spans 16 amino acids. Trimming cost V 1 base and J 2 bases; bases outside gene matches: 5. Per the germline V gene, CDR1 is LNHNV and CDR2 is YYDKDF (reference sequence). The CDR3 sequence: CATSRVPGQGNTEAFF. The CDR3, as DNA: TGTGCCACCAGCAGAGTCCCGGGACAGGGAAACACTGAAGCTTTCTTT.

This chain uses TRBV9 with TRBJ2-7, with 7 bases aligning to TRBD1. Germline values: CDR1 SGDLS, CDR2 YYNGEE. The CDR3 is made up of 15 amino acids. J lost 1 base, V lost 4 bases, and 8 bases had no gene match. CDR3 residues: CASSSTGTESYEQYF. DNA for the CDR3: TGTGCCAGCAGCTCAACCGGGACAGAGTCCTACGAGCAGTACTTC.

The rearrangement links TRBV4-3 to TRBJ1-4; 9 bases are shared with TRBD1. This CDR3 is 16 amino acids long. Unmatched junction bases numbered 10, after V lost 3 bases and J lost 8 bases. CDR1 and CDR2 (germline): LGHNA, YSLEER. Here the CDR3 DNA reads TGCGCCAGCAGCCACGACAGGGGGAGCGGGAGCGAAAAACTGTTTTTT. It specifies CASSHDRGSGSEKLFF.

The genes are TRBV19 and TRBJ1-6, with 9 bases fitting TRBD1. CDR1 is LNHDA, CDR2 SQIVND, per germline (reference sequence). The J segment lost 6 bases and the V segment lost 8 bases, leaving 2 bases of the junction unmatched. The CDR3 extends over 13 amino acids. The CDR3 DNA is TGTGCCAGTGGACAGGGGTTTAATTCACCCCTCCACTTT. This sequence encodes CASGQGFNSPLHF.

This CDR3 is CAWSQGVTGELFF. CDR3 sequence (DNA): TGTGCCTGGAGTCAGGGGGTCACCGGGGAGCTGTTTTTT. The chain couples TRBV30 to TRBJ2-2, with 7 bases lining up with TRBD1. CDR3 size: 13 residues. V dropped 2 bases and J dropped 4; count of bases not matched to a gene: 1. CDR1 and CDR2 (germline): GTSNPN, SVGIG (reference sequence).

The chain is built from TRBV7-2 and TRBJ2-5; 10 nucleotides line up with TRBD2. The CDR3 spans 16 residues. Looked up from germline, CDR1 is SGHTA and CDR2 is FQGNSA. Germline trimming cut 3 bases from V and 2 bases from J; bases unmatched to any gene: 6. The CDR3 DNA follows: TGTGCCAGCAGCTTGGCTAGCGGGGGAGGGCAAGAGACCCAGTACTTC. Protein: CASSLASGGGQETQYF.

The V and J genes are TRBV29-1 and TRBJ1-5; 8 bases are shared with TRBD1. The CDR3 covers 13 residues. V was clipped by 6 bases and J by 2 bases; unmatched bases: 3. Germline V CDR1 and CDR2: SQVTM, ANQGSEA. The CDR3 loop reads CSVAQGGNQPQHF. The CDR3 DNA sequence: TGCAGCGTGGCACAGGGGGGCAATCAGCCCCAGCATTTT.

The chain combines TRBV4-3 with TRBJ1-4; unclear D gene. This CDR3 is built from 15 residues. V was trimmed by 0 bases and J by 0 bases, leaving 5 bases between them. The germline V gene encodes CDR1 LGHNA and CDR2 YSLEER. The CDR3 loop reads CASSQEAATNEKLFF. The CDR3 DNA reads as TGCGCCAGCAGCCAAGAGGCGGCAACTAATGAAAAACTGTTTTTT.

The chain joins TRBV6-2 or TRBV6-3 to TRBJ2-5; D may be TRBD2 (5 bases). V was trimmed by 6 bases and J by 5 bases, leaving 13 bases between them. CDR1 is MNHEY and CDR2 is SVGEGT in the germline V gene. CDR3 length: 13 amino acids. CDR3 sequence (DNA): TGTGCCAGCAGCTCGACGTCGGGGGAGACCCAGTACTTC. Its translation is CASSSTSGETQYF.

This clone was seen only a few times. This sequence joins TRBV7-2 and TRBJ2-1; 13 nucleotides align to TRBD2. Germline V gene sequence: CDR1 SGHTA, CDR2 FQGNSA. The length of the CDR3 is 17 residues. After removal of 5 bases from V and 6 bases from J, the junction contained 10 bases not matched to a gene. The CDR3 loop reads CASSPRTSGSRGNEQFF. In DNA, the CDR3 is TGTGCCAGCAGCCCAAGGACTAGCGGGAGTAGGGGCAATGAGCAGTTCTTC.

The rearrangement joins TRBV28 to TRBJ2-1; TRBD2 agrees at 8 bases. J was trimmed by 7 bases and V by 8 bases; bases with no gene match: 10. There are 14 residues in the CDR3. The germline V gene has CDR1 MDHEN and CDR2 SYDVKM. CDR3 in DNA: TGTGCCAGCGCCATGGGCCCTAGCGGGAATGAGCAGTTCTTC. Protein: CASAMGPSGNEQFF.

CDR3 in amino acids: CASSEAGGIAYGYTF. Here the CDR3 DNA reads TGTGCCAGCAGTGAAGCCGGAGGGATTGCCTATGGCTACACCTTC. The chain has TRBV6-1 and TRBJ1-2; no clear D gene. Germline CDR1 is MNHNS and CDR2 is SASEGT. The CDR3 has 15 amino acids. Trimming stripped 0 bases from V and 4 bases from J, with 12 bases between.

The gene calls are TRBV18 and TRBJ1-3; possible D gene TRBD1, 5 bases. V shed 1 base and J shed 0 bases, with 10 bases lying between them. CDR1 KGHSH and CDR2 LQKENI come from the germline V gene. This CDR3 comprises 16 residues. This CDR3 reads CASSPQGANSGNTIYF. In DNA form, the CDR3 reads TGTGCCAGCTCACCACAAGGGGCGAACTCTGGAAACACCATATATTTT.

About this clone: The sample contains more than one DNA sequence encoding this CDR3. In DNA, the CDR3 is TGCGCCAGCAGCCGTGGGGGCGCGGGAGGAGCACGGGGGGAGACCCAGTACTTC. Its protein is CASSRGGAGGARGETQYF. V and J are TRBV5-1 and TRBJ2-5; 8 nucleotides line up with TRBD2. Germline V gene data show CDR1 as SGHRS and CDR2 as YFSETQ. The CDR3 extends over 18 amino acids. The junction had 19 bases not matched to a gene; V was cut back by 4 bases and J by 5 bases.

CDR3 sequence reads: CASSRDRADTDTQYF. The CDR3 region has the DNA TGTGCCAGCAGTAGGGACAGGGCGGACACAGATACGCAGTATTTT. This chain uses TRBV6-5 with TRBJ2-3, with TRBD1 matching 9 bases. The V gene end was trimmed by 5 bases and the J gene end by 2 bases; junction bases not matched to a gene: 5. The CDR3 spans 15 residues. From germline, CDR1 is MNHEY and CDR2 SVGAGI.

This clone occurred once. The chain combines TRBV5-5 with TRBJ2-7; D perhaps matches TRBD2 (6 bases). The CDR3 spans 15 residues. Germline V CDR1 and CDR2: SGHKS, YYEKEE (reference sequence). The V end was cut by 4 bases, the J end by 4 bases, with 18 bases between. CDR3 coding DNA: TGTGCCAGCAGCCCGGCCGGGACTTCATTATACGAGCAGTACTTC. It codes for CASSPAGTSLYEQYF. The whole variable domain, filled in from reference TRBV5-5 and TRBJ2-7, reads DAGVTQSPTHLIKTRGQQVTLRCSPISGHKSVSWYQQVLGQGPQFIFQYYEKEERGRGNFPDRFSARQFPNYSSELNVNALLLGDSALYLCASSPAGTSLYEQYFGPGTRLTVT.

This chain links TRBV7-2 with TRBJ1-6; the D is unclear. V gave up 1 base and J gave up 6 bases, with 7 bases separating them. Germline V gene data show CDR1 as SGHTA and CDR2 as FQGNSA. The CDR3 is made up of 14 amino acids. This chain's CDR3 is CASSLDAVNSPLHF. The DNA for the CDR3 is TGTGCCAGCAGCTTAGACGCGGTTAATTCACCCCTCCACTTT.

The chain couples TRBV4-1 to TRBJ2-5; 12 positions match TRBD2. CDR3 size: 16 residues. Germline lookup yields CDR1 MGHRA and CDR2 YSYEKL. With V trimmed by 4 bases and J by 2 bases, 5 bases remained unmatched. The CDR3 nucleotides are TGCGCCAGCAGCCCCTCTAGCGGGGGGGGACAAGAGACCCAGTACTTC. Residues: CASSPSSGGGQETQYF.

CDR3 sequence reads: CSVEEQFTGAMNTEAFF. DNA for the CDR3: TGCAGCGTTGAAGAACAGTTTACAGGGGCGATGAACACTGAAGCTTTCTTT. The rearrangement joins TRBV29-1 to TRBJ1-1; 7 bases line up with TRBD1. CDR3 size: 17 residues. V lost 0 bases to trimming and J lost 0 bases; unmatched junction nucleotides: 10. Germline V gene sequence: CDR1 SQVTM, CDR2 ANQGSEA.

The chain has TRBV5-4 and TRBJ1-1; D is perhaps TRBD1 (6 bases). The V gene lost 4 bases and the J gene lost 0 bases, with 16 bases spanning the gap. The CDR3 spans 16 residues. CDR1 SGHNT and CDR2 YYREEE come from the germline V gene (reference sequence). This CDR3 is CASSPIGTLMNTEAFF. The CDR3 DNA is TGTGCCAGCAGCCCCATCGGGACACTTATGAACACTGAAGCTTTCTTT.

The chain recombines TRBV7-2 with TRBJ2-3; 8 bases agree with TRBD1. CDR3 size: 15 residues. J lost 7 bases, V lost 5 bases, and 11 bases had no gene match. Germline values: CDR1 SGHTA, CDR2 FQGNSA. The CDR3 DNA reads as TGTGCCAGCAGCCTTGGGACAGGCCGGGGAAATACGCAGTATTTT. Translation: CASSLGTGRGNTQYF.

This chain connects TRBV11-3 to TRBJ2-3, with TRBD2 identical over 9 bases. In germline, CDR1 is SGHNT, CDR2 YENEEA. The V gene end was trimmed by 5 bases and the J gene end by 0 bases; junction bases not matched to a gene: 15. CDR3 length: 19 amino acids. The CDR3 here is CASSENFRGLAGSTDTQYF. CDR3 DNA sequence: TGTGCCAGCAGCGAGAACTTCCGCGGTCTAGCGGGGAGCACAGATACGCAGTATTTT.

The chain has TRBV9 and TRBJ2-1; 7 nucleotides match TRBD1. This CDR3 is 15 amino acids long. Germline assignment: CDR1 SGDLS and CDR2 YYNGEE. The V segment lost 0 bases and the J segment 4 bases; nucleotides outside the gene matches: 4. CDR3 sequence: CASSVETGLYNEQFF. The CDR3 DNA reads as TGTGCCAGCAGCGTAGAGACAGGGTTGTACAATGAGCAGTTCTTC.

The rearrangement links TRBV9 to TRBJ1-5; weak D call: TRBD1 (5 bases). V lost 0 bases and J lost 2, with 6 bases in between. Germline V gene lookup returns CDR1 SGDLS and CDR2 YYNGEE. The CDR3 extends over 14 amino acids. The CDR3 is CASSVGGGNQPQHF. The CDR3 DNA reads TGTGCCAGCAGCGTAGGGGGGGGCAATCAGCCCCAGCATTTT.

The chain uses TRBV3-1 (or the pseudogene TRBV3-2) and TRBJ1-2, with 9 bases identical to TRBD1. Germline V CDR1 and CDR2: LGHDT, YNNKEL (reference sequence). The V segment lost 4 bases and the J segment 4 bases; nucleotides outside the gene matches: 4. The CDR3 is 14 amino acids. The CDR3 sequence: CASSRQGEGYGYTF. The CDR3 bases are TGTGCCAGCAGCCGACAGGGGGAGGGCTATGGCTACACCTTC.

This chain connects TRBV2 to TRBJ2-1; 9 bases agree with TRBD2. In germline, CDR1 is SNHLY, CDR2 FYNNEI. CDR3 length: 16 residues. V was pared by 2 bases and J by 7 bases, with 9 bases of the junction left unmatched. The CDR3: CASSEWREGRGNEQFF. In nucleotides, the CDR3 is TGTGCCAGCAGTGAATGGCGGGAGGGCCGTGGGAATGAGCAGTTCTTC.